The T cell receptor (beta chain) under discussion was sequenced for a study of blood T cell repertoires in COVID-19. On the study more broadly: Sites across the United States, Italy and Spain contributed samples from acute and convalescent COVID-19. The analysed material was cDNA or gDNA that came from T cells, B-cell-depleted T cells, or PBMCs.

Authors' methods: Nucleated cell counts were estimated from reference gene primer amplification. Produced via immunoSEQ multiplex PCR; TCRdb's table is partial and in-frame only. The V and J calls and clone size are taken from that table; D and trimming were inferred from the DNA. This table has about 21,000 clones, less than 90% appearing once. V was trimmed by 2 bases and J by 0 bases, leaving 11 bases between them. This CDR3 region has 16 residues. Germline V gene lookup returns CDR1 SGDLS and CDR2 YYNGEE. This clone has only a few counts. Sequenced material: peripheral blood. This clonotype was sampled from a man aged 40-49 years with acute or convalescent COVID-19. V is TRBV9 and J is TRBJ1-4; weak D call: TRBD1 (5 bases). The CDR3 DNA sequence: TGTGCCAGCAGCGTTAATACAGGAGCAACTAATGAAAAACTGTTTTTT. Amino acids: CASSVNTGATNEKLFF.